This entry lists 24 T cell receptor beta chains sequenced from one sample in a study of shared clonotypes between healthy human individuals. The method was immunoSEQ multiplex PCR; TCRdb's version includes in-frame clones alone and lacks a portion of them. The table shows about 2 million clones, with approximately 95% occurring only once. The sequenced sample was naive CD4+ T cells sorted from blood. Subset meaning: CD45RA+ positively selected. Every receptor here comes from a man younger than 30 in good health.

This chain connects TRBV5-4 to TRBJ1-4; 7 bases line up with TRBD1. This CDR3 region has 13 residues. V was pared by 4 bases and J by 8 bases, with 5 bases of the junction left unmatched. CDR1 and CDR2 (germline): SGHNT, YYREEE (reference sequence). The CDR3 region is CASSPRQGEKLFF. The CDR3 DNA reads TGTGCCAGCAGCCCGAGACAGGGCGAAAAACTGTTTTTT.

The J gene is TRBJ1-5, the V gene TRBV7-8; perhaps TRBD1 as D (5 bases). Trimming left V 1 base short and J 3 bases short, with 10 bases between. CDR1 is SGHVS and CDR2 is FQNEAQ in the germline V gene. The CDR3 extends over 15 amino acids. Here the CDR3 reads CASSLGRQINQPQHF. The CDR3 DNA is TGTGCCAGCAGCTTAGGCCGACAGATCAATCAGCCCCAGCATTTT.

Written as DNA, the CDR3 is TGCGCCAGCCACTCTTCTGGCGGGGGGATCACAGATACGCAGTATTTT. Protein sequence: CASHSSGGGITDTQYF. The chain uses TRBV4-1 and TRBJ2-3; 8 bases match TRBD2. In germline, CDR1 is MGHRA, CDR2 YSYEKL. The CDR3 consists of 16 residues. The ends lost 8 bases at V and 2 bases at J; junction bases unmatched: 12.

The rearrangement uses TRBV7-2 and TRBJ1-1; D is ambiguous. V lost 2 bases, J lost 6 bases, and 10 bases lay in between. Germline values: CDR1 SGHTA, CDR2 FQGNSA. The CDR3 totals 13 residues. The chain's CDR3 is CASSLSAGAEAFF. The DNA of the CDR3 is TGTGCCAGCAGCTTATCCGCCGGGGCTGAAGCTTTCTTT.

This chain uses TRBV5-6 with TRBJ1-4; D is undetermined. V lost 1 base, J lost 7 bases, and 8 bases lay in between. The CDR3 runs 13 residues. CDR1 SGHDT and CDR2 YYEEEE come from the germline V gene. This chain's CDR3 is CASSLQRGEKLFF. In nucleotides, the CDR3 is TGTGCCAGCAGCTTGCAAAGAGGTGAAAAACTGTTTTTT.

This chain connects TRBV7-2 to TRBJ2-7; tentatively, D is TRBD1 (6 bases). Trimming pared 1 base from V and 5 bases from J, leaving 15 bases between. CDR1 and CDR2 (germline): SGHTA, FQGNSA. The CDR3 length is 15 residues. The CDR3 DNA follows: TGTGCCAGCAGCTTAGGGACAGAAGCTTTCCACGAGCAGTACTTC. It translates to CASSLGTEAFHEQYF.

The genes are TRBV5-1 and TRBJ1-5, with D hard to call. Germline values: CDR1 SGHRS, CDR2 YFSETQ. The CDR3 length is 14 residues. Trimming removed 2 bases at V and 7 bases at J, with 13 bases between. CDR3 protein: CASSFSGSGQPQHF. CDR3 in DNA: TGCGCCAGCAGCTTTTCAGGCAGCGGGCAGCCCCAGCATTTT.

This sequence joins TRBV28 and TRBJ2-7; 7 bases are a match to TRBD2. Per germline, CDR1 MDHEN and CDR2 SYDVKM. The CDR3 totals 14 residues. After removal of 8 bases from V and 2 bases from J, the junction contained 9 bases not matched to a gene. This CDR3 reads CASRRSGAPYEQYF. The DNA for the CDR3 is TGTGCCAGCCGCCGGAGCGGGGCCCCCTACGAGCAGTACTTC.

The gene calls are TRBV30 and TRBJ2-2, with 7 bases that match TRBD2. The junction had 3 bases not matched to a gene; V was cut back by 1 base and J by 7 bases. The CDR3 has 13 residues. The V gene's germline CDR1 is GTSNPN and CDR2 SVGIG (reference sequence). CDR3 sequence: CAWSATGGGELFF. The CDR3 nucleotides are TGTGCCTGGAGTGCCACGGGAGGCGGGGAGCTGTTTTTT.

This clone has only one observation. This chain uses TRBV7-2 with TRBJ2-5; 8 positions match TRBD2. The J call is in doubt because the DNA end fits TRBJ2-7 better. Germline loops: CDR1 SGHTA, CDR2 FQGNSA. This CDR3 region has 15 residues. The CDR3 protein is CASSLFGGGLNEQYF. CDR3 bases: TGTGCCAGCAGCTTATTCGGGGGGGGCCTCAACGAGCAGTACTTC.

V and J are TRBV27 and TRBJ2-7, with 7 bases lining up with TRBD1. The CDR3 covers 14 residues. V was pared by 6 bases and J by 0 bases, with 5 bases of the junction left unmatched. Germline V lookup: CDR1 MNHEY, CDR2 SMNVEV (reference sequence). CDR3 in DNA: TGTGCCAGCAGATCGGGACAGTACTCCTACGAGCAGTACTTC. Protein sequence: CASRSGQYSYEQYF.

The rearrangement uses TRBV6-1 and TRBJ1-2; D is ambiguous. The germline V gene encodes CDR1 MNHNS and CDR2 SASEGT. Trimming cost V 10 bases and J 6 bases, with 24 bases left between them. The CDR3 is 15 amino acids. CDR3 sequence: CANQKAANFAHGYTF. CDR3 DNA sequence: TGTGCCAACCAGAAGGCGGCCAATTTTGCTCATGGCTACACCTTC.

The V and J genes are TRBV6-4 and TRBJ2-7; D possibly corresponds to TRBD1 (6 bases). With 6 bases removed from V and 3 bases from J, the gap between germline ends came to 9 bases. Germline loops: CDR1 MRHNA, CDR2 SNTAGT. This CDR3 region has 12 residues. CDR3 sequence (DNA): TGTGCCAGCAGATCAGGGGTCTACGAGCAGTACTTC. This translates into CASRSGVYEQYF.

The chain couples TRBV5-4 to TRBJ1-2; D perhaps matches TRBD1 (5 bases). Germline CDR1 SGHNT, CDR2 YYREEE (reference sequence). The CDR3 extends over 14 amino acids. Trimming left V 4 bases short and J 7 bases short, with 17 bases between. The DNA for the CDR3 is TGTGCCAGCAGCCCCAGCGGGGGGGTTCCTGGCTACACCTTC. Translation gives CASSPSGGVPGYTF.

The chain links TRBV2 to TRBJ1-5; TRBD1 aligns across 10 bases. Germline assignment: CDR1 SNHLY and CDR2 FYNNEI. Trimming took 2 bases from V and 7 from J; bases not matched to a gene: 8. CDR3 size: 16 residues. CDR3 nucleotides: TGTGCCAGCAGTGAAAGGGACAGGGGATTTTTACAGCCCCAGCATTTT. Protein: CASSERDRGFLQPQHF.

V usage is TRBV19 and J usage is TRBJ1-2, with unresolved D. Germline CDR1 is LNHDA and CDR2 is SQIVND (reference sequence). The germline V and J ends were trimmed by 0 bases and 4 bases, with 12 bases remaining between them. The CDR3 consists of 15 residues. The CDR3, as DNA: TGTGCCAGTAGTATAGATGGAAGGGTTGGCTATGGCTACACCTTC. Translation gives CASSIDGRVGYGYTF. Complete variable domain (other parts from reference TRBV19 and TRBJ1-2): DGGITQSPKYLFRKEGQNVTLSCEQNLNHDAMYWYRQDPGQGLRLIYYSQIVNDFQKGDIAEGYSVSREKKESFPLTVTSAQKNPTAFYLCASSIDGRVGYGYTFGSGTRLTVV.

This clone has just one count. At the DNA level, this CDR3 is encoded by other sequences in the same sample as well. The chain joins TRBV4-1 to TRBJ2-5, with TRBD2 matching 8 bases. The CDR3 is made up of 15 amino acids. J was trimmed by 2 bases and V by 1 base; bases with no gene match: 3. Germline loops: CDR1 MGHRA, CDR2 YSYEKL. In DNA, the CDR3 is TGCGCCAGCAGCCAAGGACGGGGGGGGCAAGAGACCCAGTACTTC. This translates into CASSQGRGGQETQYF.

In its sample, this clone was seen a few times. The chain is built from TRBV2 and TRBJ1-5, with D perhaps TRBD1 (5 bases). CDR1 is SNHLY and CDR2 is FYNNEI in the germline V gene. The V end lost 4 bases, the J end lost 6 bases, and 10 bases lay between the germline ends. There are 13 residues in the CDR3. The CDR3 nucleotides read TGTGCCAGCAGTGCGCGGACATCTCAGCCCCAGCATTTT. As protein: CASSARTSQPQHF. The whole variable domain, filled in from reference TRBV2 and TRBJ1-5, reads EPEVTQTPSHQVTQMGQEVILRCVPISNHLYFYWYRQILGQKVEFLVSFYNNEISEKSEIFDDQFSVERPDGSNFTLKIRSTKLEDSAMYFCASSARTSQPQHFGDGTRLSIL.

The genes are TRBV7-8 and TRBJ1-4; D is undetermined. The CDR3 is 14 amino acids. Germline V gene data show CDR1 as SGHVS and CDR2 as FQNEAQ. The V end was cut by 1 base, the J end by 4 bases, with 7 bases between. For the CDR3, the DNA is TGTGCCAGCAGCTTAGGGCGGTTTAATGAAAAACTGTTTTTT. This sequence encodes CASSLGRFNEKLFF.

The gene calls are TRBV7-2 and TRBJ2-1; TRBD2 matches at 10 bases. This CDR3 has 16 amino acids. Trimming cost V 5 bases and J 0 bases; bases outside gene matches: 4. CDR1 SGHTA and CDR2 FQGNSA come from the germline V gene. CDR3 sequence (DNA): TGTGCCAGCAGCACAACTAGCGGGGTCTCCTACAATGAGCAGTTCTTC. Residues: CASSTTSGVSYNEQFF.

V and J are TRBV30 and TRBJ2-5; 9 bases agree with TRBD1. The J call could be wrong; TRBJ2-7 is a better fit for the DNA end. The CDR3 totals 13 residues. CDR1 is GTSNPN, CDR2 SVGIG, per germline (reference sequence). The CDR3 DNA reads as TGTGCCTGGACCCGGGACAGGGCCTACGAGCAGTACTTC. Its translation: CAWTRDRAYEQYF.

This chain uses TRBV5-1 with TRBJ2-1; 11 positions agree with TRBD2. CDR1 and CDR2 from the germline V gene are SGHRS and YFSETQ. The CDR3 extends over 15 amino acids. V shed 4 bases and J 8 bases; nucleotides not matched to a gene: 8. The CDR3 loop reads CASSQGTSGRDEQFF. The CDR3 DNA is TGCGCCAGCAGCCAAGGGACTAGCGGCCGGGATGAGCAGTTCTTC.

In its sample, this clone was seen once. A much larger clonotype is one base distant, so this may be a read error. The same CDR3 arises from other DNA sequences in this sample as well. The V and J genes are TRBV13 and TRBJ2-5; no firm D call. V gave up 3 bases and J gave up 1 base, with 0 bases separating them. The germline gives CDR1 PRHDT, CDR2 FYEKMQ (reference sequence). The CDR3 consists of 11 residues. CDR3 loop: CASSFQETQYF. The DNA of the CDR3 is TGTGCCAGCAGCTTCCAAGAGACCCAGTACTTC.

Points on this clone: The same CDR3 can be traced to other DNA sequences in this sample. This chain uses TRBV18 with TRBJ2-5; D may be TRBD2 (7 bases). Trimming took off 2 bases at V and 2 bases at J, with 9 bases between the two ends. CDR3 length: 14 amino acids. CDR1 is KGHSH, CDR2 LQKENI, per germline. DNA for the CDR3: TGTGCCAGCTCACCAAGGGGGGGGCAAGAGACCCAGTACTTC. Translating gives CASSPRGGQETQYF.